A selection of T cell receptor beta chains follows, all from one sample in a study of shared clonotypes between healthy human individuals. Assay: immunoSEQ multiplex PCR; the TCRdb copy retains only in-frame clones and omits some. The table records 980,000 or so clones, around 80% of them present only once. Sequencing was performed on memory CD4+ T cells sorted from blood. The receptors derive from a man younger than 35 in good health. Both conserved end residues are part of each CDR3. Fields, in order: V gene, D gene, CDR3 length, CDR3 protein. The D gene is left open where the match is weak.

TRBV30	TRBD2	15	CAWSVGASGKNIQYF
TRBV5-1	TRBD1	14	CASSHGTANTEAFF
TRBV5-6	NA	15	CASSLEFAGPNEQFF
TRBV27	NA	14	CASSILQIPYEQYF
TRBV5-1	TRBD2	15	CASSPGTSGEMQQYF
TRBV18	NA	14	CASSPGRRNTEAFF
TRBV4-1	NA	16	CASSQDMGANYNEQFF
TRBV28	TRBD1	15	CASRARGLKFGEQYF
TRBV27	NA	15	CASSLTGEVSDTQYF
TRBV7-6	NA	18	CASSSYGFGAAAGNTIYF
TRBV28	TRBD2	17	CASSPTSGRSLQETQYF
TRBV18	TRBD1	15	CASSRDRGGVTEAFF
TRBV30	NA	13	CAWSLQANTEAFF
TRBV7-2	NA	13	CASSLGEVTEAFF
TRBV12-5	TRBD1	21	CASGSQPRTGSLEGAGNTIYF
TRBV27	TRBD2	18	CASTLEAKGLAGTDTQYF
TRBV10-3	TRBD1	12	CATQGAENIQYF
TRBV5-4	TRBD1	13	CASTPGQGNGYTF
TRBV11-3	NA	15	CASSLVSGPAGELFF
TRBV5-4	NA	17	CASSFVQGLTSNYGYTF
TRBV19	TRBD1	15	CASSIWTGGLDTQYF
TRBV7-8	NA	18	CASSLASREGYSNQPQHF